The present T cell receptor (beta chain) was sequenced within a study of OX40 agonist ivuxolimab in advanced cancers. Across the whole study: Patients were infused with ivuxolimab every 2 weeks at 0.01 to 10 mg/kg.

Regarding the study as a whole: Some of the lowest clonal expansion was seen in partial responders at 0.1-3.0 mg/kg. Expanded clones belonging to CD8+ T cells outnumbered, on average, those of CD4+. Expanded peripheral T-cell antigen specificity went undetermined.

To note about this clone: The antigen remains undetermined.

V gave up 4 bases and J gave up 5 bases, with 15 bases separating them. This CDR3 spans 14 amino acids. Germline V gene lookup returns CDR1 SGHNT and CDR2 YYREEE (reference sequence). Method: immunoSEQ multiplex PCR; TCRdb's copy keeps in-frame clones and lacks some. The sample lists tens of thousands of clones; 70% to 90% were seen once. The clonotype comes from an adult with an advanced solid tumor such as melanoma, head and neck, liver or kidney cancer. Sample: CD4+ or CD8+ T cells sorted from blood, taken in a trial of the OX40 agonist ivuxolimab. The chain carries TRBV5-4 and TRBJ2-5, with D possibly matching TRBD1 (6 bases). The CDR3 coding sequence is TGTGCCAGCAGCGCCCAGGGGTTCAAGGAGACCCAGTACTTC. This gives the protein CASSAQGFKETQYF. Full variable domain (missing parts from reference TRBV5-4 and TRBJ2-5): ETGVTQSPTHLIKTRGQQVTLRCSSQSGHNTVSWYQQALGQGPQFIFQYYREEENGRGNFPPRFSGLQFPNYSSELNVNALELDDSALYLCASSAQGFKETQYFGPGTRLLVL.